A selection of T cell receptor beta chains follows, all from one sample in a study of early stage breast cancer tumors. The table came from immunoSEQ multiplex PCR; TCRdb's copy has only in-frame clones and leaves some out. This table holds some 70,000 clones, more than 65% found once. Sequenced sample: blood. Receptor source: a person aged 55-75 years with breast cancer. Each CDR3 is given with its conserved first and last residue. Each record gives: CDR3 DNA, CDR3 protein, V gene, J gene, clone size, D gene. The D gene is left open where the match is weak. Some rows have no size entry. The others give once, few or many, or a class for an expanded clone.

cdr3_nt: TGCGCCAGCAGTTTGACTGAGTACGAGCAGTACTTC; cdr3_aa: CASSLTEYEQYF; v_call: TRBV10-2; j_call: TRBJ2-7; clone_size: .; d_call: .
cdr3_nt: TGTGCCATTTCTTACGGGGGGGCCAATGAGCAGTTCTTC; cdr3_aa: CAISYGGANEQFF; v_call: TRBV10-3; j_call: TRBJ2-1; clone_size: .; d_call: TRBD2
cdr3_nt: TGTGCCAGCAGCGTAGGTCCTAGCGGGAATTCCTACAATGAGCAGTTCTTC; cdr3_aa: CASSVGPSGNSYNEQFF; v_call: TRBV9; j_call: TRBJ2-1; clone_size: .; d_call: TRBD2
cdr3_nt: TGTGCCAGCAGTTACGGACTAGGACGGGATCAGCCCCAGCATTTT; cdr3_aa: CASSYGLGRDQPQHF; v_call: TRBV28; j_call: TRBJ1-5; clone_size: .; d_call: .
cdr3_nt: TGTGCCAGCTCACCATCCGGGACTAGCGTATTCTCGCGAGAGACCCAGTACTTC; cdr3_aa: CASSPSGTSVFSRETQYF; v_call: TRBV18; j_call: TRBJ2-5; clone_size: .; d_call: TRBD2
cdr3_nt: TGTGCCAGCAGTGAAGTTGGGGGCGTCACTGAAGCTTTCTTT; cdr3_aa: CASSEVGGVTEAFF; v_call: TRBV6-1; j_call: TRBJ1-1; clone_size: .; d_call: .
cdr3_nt: TGTGCCAGCAGTCGATACAGGGGGCCCCGGTTGAACACTGAAGCTTTCTTT; cdr3_aa: CASSRYRGPRLNTEAFF; v_call: TRBV13; j_call: TRBJ1-1; clone_size: .; d_call: TRBD1
cdr3_nt: TGTGCCATCACCGGAGCGGGAGACGGGGAGCTGTTTTTT; cdr3_aa: CAITGAGDGELFF; v_call: TRBV10-3; j_call: TRBJ2-2; clone_size: .; d_call: TRBD2
cdr3_nt: TGTGCCAGCAGTTTATTTGGGCAGTTGAACACTGAAGCTTTCTTT; cdr3_aa: CASSLFGQLNTEAFF; v_call: TRBV27; j_call: TRBJ1-1; clone_size: once; d_call: .
cdr3_nt: TGCGCCAGCAGCCCCCAAGCGGGGTGGGAGGGCTACACCTTC; cdr3_aa: CASSPQAGWEGYTF; v_call: TRBV4-3; j_call: TRBJ1-2; clone_size: .; d_call: .
cdr3_nt: TGTGCCAGCGGGCGGGGTCTCACCGACTACTACGAGCAGTACTTC; cdr3_aa: CASGRGLTDYYEQYF; v_call: TRBV5-5; j_call: TRBJ2-7; clone_size: .; d_call: .
cdr3_nt: TGCGCCAGCAGCTCCTGGGACAGGGGGAACACTGAAGCTTTCTTT; cdr3_aa: CASSSWDRGNTEAFF; v_call: TRBV5-1; j_call: TRBJ1-1; clone_size: .; d_call: TRBD1
cdr3_nt: TGTGCCAGCAGCTTGGTTCCCAGCGGGGGCCACTCCTACAATGAGCAGTTCTTC; cdr3_aa: CASSLVPSGGHSYNEQFF; v_call: TRBV5-4; j_call: TRBJ2-1; clone_size: .; d_call: TRBD2
cdr3_nt: TGTGCCAGTAGTTACGACCTTGGAAACACCATATATTTT; cdr3_aa: CASSYDLGNTIYF; v_call: TRBV19; j_call: TRBJ1-3; clone_size: few; d_call: .
cdr3_nt: TGTGCCAGCACCCTTGGGCACAATACCCAAGAGACCCAGTACTTC; cdr3_aa: CASTLGHNTQETQYF; v_call: TRBV2; j_call: TRBJ2-5; clone_size: .; d_call: .
cdr3_nt: TGTGCCAGCACCCTAGGGAGGGGCTCCACTGAAGCTTTCTTT; cdr3_aa: CASTLGRGSTEAFF; v_call: TRBV7-2; j_call: TRBJ1-1; clone_size: .; d_call: .
cdr3_nt: TGTGCCAGCAGTCCTCAGGGAGGTCCCGGAAACACCATATATTTT; cdr3_aa: CASSPQGGPGNTIYF; v_call: TRBV28; j_call: TRBJ1-3; clone_size: .; d_call: .
cdr3_nt: TGCGCCAGCAGCTGGAACAGGGGAGGGGGAGAAAAACTGTTTTTT; cdr3_aa: CASSWNRGGGEKLFF; v_call: TRBV5-1; j_call: TRBJ1-4; clone_size: few; d_call: TRBD1
cdr3_nt: TGTGCCATCAGCGACACCGACAGGGCCGTCTACAATGAGCAGTTCTTC; cdr3_aa: CAISDTDRAVYNEQFF; v_call: TRBV10-3; j_call: TRBJ2-1; clone_size: once; d_call: TRBD1
cdr3_nt: TGTGCCAGCAGCTACGGACAGGGTAGCTACGAGCAGTACTTC; cdr3_aa: CASSYGQGSYEQYF; v_call: TRBV11-2; j_call: TRBJ2-7; clone_size: .; d_call: TRBD1
cdr3_nt: TGTGCCAGCAGCGTAGGCTCCCAGGGGACCAATGAGCAGTTCTTC; cdr3_aa: CASSVGSQGTNEQFF; v_call: TRBV9; j_call: TRBJ2-1; clone_size: few; d_call: .
cdr3_nt: TGTGCCAGTAGTACCGCGGGAATCCCCCAACCCGGGGAGCTGTTTTTT; cdr3_aa: CASSTAGIPQPGELFF; v_call: TRBV19; j_call: TRBJ2-2; clone_size: .; d_call: .
cdr3_nt: TGCGCCAGCAGCTACGAGTTTGACCATAACACCGGGGAGCTGTTTTTT; cdr3_aa: CASSYEFDHNTGELFF; v_call: TRBV5-1; j_call: TRBJ2-2; clone_size: .; d_call: .
cdr3_nt: TGTGCCAGCTCAGAATCAGGGGGCGCTTTTACGACCCAGTACTTC; cdr3_aa: CASSESGGAFTTQYF; v_call: TRBV18; j_call: TRBJ2-5; clone_size: .; d_call: TRBD1
cdr3_nt: TGTGCCAGTAGCCTCAGAGATCAGCCCCAGCATTTT; cdr3_aa: CASSLRDQPQHF; v_call: TRBV19; j_call: TRBJ1-5; clone_size: few; d_call: .
cdr3_nt: TGTGCCAGCAGACTCCCGGGGGCCGGGGAGCTGTTTTTT; cdr3_aa: CASRLPGAGELFF; v_call: TRBV5-4; j_call: TRBJ2-2; clone_size: .; d_call: .
cdr3_nt: TGTGCCAGCAGTTTCGCGGGTTTCTTT; cdr3_aa: CASSFAGFF; v_call: TRBV27; j_call: TRBJ1-1; clone_size: .; d_call: .
cdr3_nt: TGCAGCGGTACGACAGGGAACTATGGCTACACCTTC; cdr3_aa: CSGTTGNYGYTF; v_call: TRBV29-1; j_call: TRBJ1-2; clone_size: few; d_call: TRBD1
cdr3_nt: TGTGCCAGTAGTATCTCACAGGGGGCCCCTCAGCCCCAGCATTTT; cdr3_aa: CASSISQGAPQPQHF; v_call: TRBV19; j_call: TRBJ1-5; clone_size: .; d_call: TRBD1
cdr3_nt: TGTGCCAGCAGCCTCACCAGCGGGATTACCGGGGAGCTGTTTTTT; cdr3_aa: CASSLTSGITGELFF; v_call: TRBV9; j_call: TRBJ2-2; clone_size: .; d_call: TRBD2
cdr3_nt: TGTGCCAGCAGCCTCGCCAGCGGGAACACCGGGGAGCTGTTTTTT; cdr3_aa: CASSLASGNTGELFF; v_call: TRBV7-3; j_call: TRBJ2-2; clone_size: .; d_call: .
cdr3_nt: TGTGCCAGCACCATTGACAGGGCCCGTTCACCCCTCCACTTT; cdr3_aa: CASTIDRARSPLHF; v_call: TRBV6-1; j_call: TRBJ1-6; clone_size: .; d_call: TRBD1
cdr3_nt: TGTGCCAGCAGTCCCCTCACCCGACTAGCGGCGCAGTATTTT; cdr3_aa: CASSPLTRLAAQYF; v_call: TRBV28; j_call: TRBJ2-3; clone_size: .; d_call: TRBD2
cdr3_nt: TGTGCCATCACCCCCGGGACAGGGGGACGCAATGAGCAGTTCTTC; cdr3_aa: CAITPGTGGRNEQFF; v_call: TRBV15; j_call: TRBJ2-1; clone_size: .; d_call: TRBD1
cdr3_nt: TGTGCCAGCAGCAGAAATAGCGGGAGCCCGTACAATGAGCAGTTCTTC; cdr3_aa: CASSRNSGSPYNEQFF; v_call: TRBV7-9; j_call: TRBJ2-1; clone_size: .; d_call: TRBD2
cdr3_nt: TGTGCCAGCAGCGTCCTAGGGACTGAAGCTTTCTTT; cdr3_aa: CASSVLGTEAFF; v_call: TRBV7-6; j_call: TRBJ1-1; clone_size: .; d_call: .
cdr3_nt: TGTGCCAGCAGCTCGAACCAGGGCGCCGAGCAGTACTTC; cdr3_aa: CASSSNQGAEQYF; v_call: TRBV7-9; j_call: TRBJ2-7; clone_size: few; d_call: .
cdr3_nt: TGCGCCAGCAGCGTAACAGGGAGTCCCTCCTACGAGCAGTACTTC; cdr3_aa: CASSVTGSPSYEQYF; v_call: TRBV5-1; j_call: TRBJ2-7; clone_size: .; d_call: .
cdr3_nt: TGTGCCAGCAGTTGGGGGCAAGCTAATATCGGGCCCCAGCATTTT; cdr3_aa: CASSWGQANIGPQHF; v_call: TRBV6-1; j_call: TRBJ1-5; clone_size: once; d_call: .
cdr3_nt: TGTGCCAGCAGCCAAGCCTTGACAGGGGACATTCAGTACTTC; cdr3_aa: CASSQALTGDIQYF; v_call: TRBV4-2; j_call: TRBJ2-4; clone_size: .; d_call: TRBD1
cdr3_nt: TGTGCCAGCAGCCTTGGGGGCGGGAATAACAATGAGCAGTTCTTC; cdr3_aa: CASSLGGGNNNEQFF; v_call: TRBV9; j_call: TRBJ2-1; clone_size: .; d_call: .
cdr3_nt: TGTGCCTGGGAACAGGGGGCTGAAGCTTTCTTT; cdr3_aa: CAWEQGAEAFF; v_call: TRBV30; j_call: TRBJ1-1; clone_size: .; d_call: TRBD1
cdr3_nt: TGTGCCAGCTCACCATACACAGATACGCAGTATTTT; cdr3_aa: CASSPYTDTQYF; v_call: TRBV18; j_call: TRBJ2-3; clone_size: .; d_call: .
cdr3_nt: TGTGCCTCGGCAGGGGTAAACGGTGGCTACACCTTC; cdr3_aa: CASAGVNGGYTF; v_call: TRBV30; j_call: TRBJ1-2; clone_size: .; d_call: .
cdr3_nt: TGTGCCAGCCGCTTTAACAGGGTCACTGAAGCTTTCTTT; cdr3_aa: CASRFNRVTEAFF; v_call: TRBV5-5; j_call: TRBJ1-1; clone_size: .; d_call: .